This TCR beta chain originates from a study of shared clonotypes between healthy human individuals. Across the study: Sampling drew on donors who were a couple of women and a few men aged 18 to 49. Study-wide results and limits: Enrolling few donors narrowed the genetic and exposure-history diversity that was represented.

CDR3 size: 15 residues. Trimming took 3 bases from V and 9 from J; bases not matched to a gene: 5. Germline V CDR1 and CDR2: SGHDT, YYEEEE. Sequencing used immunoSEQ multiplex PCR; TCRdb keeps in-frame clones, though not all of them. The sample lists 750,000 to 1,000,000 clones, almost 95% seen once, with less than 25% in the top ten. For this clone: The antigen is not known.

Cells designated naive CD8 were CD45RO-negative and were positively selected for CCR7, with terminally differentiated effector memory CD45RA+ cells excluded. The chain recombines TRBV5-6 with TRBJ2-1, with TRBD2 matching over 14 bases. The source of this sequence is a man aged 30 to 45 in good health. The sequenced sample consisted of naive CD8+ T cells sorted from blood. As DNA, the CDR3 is TGTGCCAGCAGCTCGGGACTAGCGGGAGCTGGTGAGCAGTTCTTC. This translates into CASSSGLAGAGEQFF.